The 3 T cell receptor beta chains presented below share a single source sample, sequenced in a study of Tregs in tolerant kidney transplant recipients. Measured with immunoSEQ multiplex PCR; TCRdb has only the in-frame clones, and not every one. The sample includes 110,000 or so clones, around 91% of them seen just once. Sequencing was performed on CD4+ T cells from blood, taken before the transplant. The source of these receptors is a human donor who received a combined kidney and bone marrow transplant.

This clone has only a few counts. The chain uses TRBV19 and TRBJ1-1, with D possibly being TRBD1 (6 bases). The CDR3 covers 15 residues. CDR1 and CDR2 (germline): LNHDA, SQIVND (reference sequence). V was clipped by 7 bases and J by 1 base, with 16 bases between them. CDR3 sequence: CASKKIQTGNTEAFF. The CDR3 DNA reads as TGTGCCAGTAAAAAAATCCAGACAGGGAACACTGAAGCTTTCTTT.

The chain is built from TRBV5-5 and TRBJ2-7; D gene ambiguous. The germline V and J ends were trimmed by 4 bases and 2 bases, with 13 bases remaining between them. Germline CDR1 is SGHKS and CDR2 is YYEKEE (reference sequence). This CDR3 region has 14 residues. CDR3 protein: CASSAELSAYEQYF. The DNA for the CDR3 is TGTGCCAGCAGCGCCGAGTTGAGCGCCTACGAGCAGTACTTC. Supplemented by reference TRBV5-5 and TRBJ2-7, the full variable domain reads DAGVTQSPTHLIKTRGQQVTLRCSPISGHKSVSWYQQVLGQGPQFIFQYYEKEERGRGNFPDRFSARQFPNYSSELNVNALLLGDSALYLCASSAELSAYEQYFGPGTRLTVT.

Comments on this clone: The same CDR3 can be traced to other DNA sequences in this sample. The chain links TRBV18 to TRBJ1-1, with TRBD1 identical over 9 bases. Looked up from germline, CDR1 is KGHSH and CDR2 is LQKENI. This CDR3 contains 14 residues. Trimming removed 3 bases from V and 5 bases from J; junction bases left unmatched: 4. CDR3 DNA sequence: TGTGCCAGCTCACCGGGACAGGGAAATACTGAAGCTTTCTTT. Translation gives CASSPGQGNTEAFF.